This TCR beta chain was profiled in a study of blood T cell repertoires in COVID-19. At the level of the study: Collection of acute and convalescent COVID-19 samples took place in the United States, Italy and Spain. T cells, B-cell-depleted T cells, or PBMCs supplied cDNA or gDNA.

CDR1 and CDR2 from the germline V gene are MGHRA and YSYEKL. The CDR3 contains 16 residues. J was trimmed by 6 bases and V by 2 bases; bases with no gene match: 9. In the study's own analysis: From reference gene primer amplification, estimates of nucleated cell counts were derived. The protocol was immunoSEQ multiplex PCR, while the TCRdb copy is restricted to in-frame clones and leaves out a portion. Clone size and the V and J calls come from that table; the DNA yielded D and trimming. The data hold about 140,000 clones, with about 74% observed a single time. This chain joins TRBV4-1 and TRBJ2-3; 9 bases are shared with TRBD2. Source material: peripheral blood. This TCR came from a man in his fifties or sixties with acute or convalescent COVID-19. The DNA for the CDR3 is TGCGCCAGCAGCCAATTTGCGGCGGGGGGGCAGGATACGCAGTATTTT. It codes for CASSQFAAGGQDTQYF.